The source of this TCR beta chain is a study of radiation and T cells in renal cell carcinoma. Note on this clone: No antigen is known for it.

The time point here: blood 2 weeks post-SBRT. The sample's treatment: 15 Gy SBRT to primary tumor, nephrectomy 4 weeks later. After SBRT, blood was collected at 2 and 4 weeks, plus baseline. Some clones are missing from TCRdb's copy, which holds only in-frame ones; the method was immunoSEQ multiplex PCR. The sample has some 150,000 clones; over 80% are singletons. The study, taken as a whole, reports: Without pretreatment biopsies, baseline tumor clonotype presence was undetermined.

This CDR3 has 15 amino acids. CDR1 WNHNN and CDR2 SYGVQD come from the germline V gene (reference sequence). With 2 bases clipped from V and 2 bases from J, the junction kept 3 bases outside the gene matches. This TCR derives from a woman between 50 and 59 years old with renal cell carcinoma. This chain joins TRBV10-1 and TRBJ2-1; 7 bases agree with TRBD1. Sequenced here: blood, sampled from a patient whose treatment included radiotherapy and nephrectomy. CDR3 amino acids: CASSEAGTAYNEQFF. CDR3 in DNA: TGCGCCAGCAGTGAGGCAGGGACAGCCTACAATGAGCAGTTCTTC.